This T cell receptor (beta chain) was obtained from a study of blood T cell repertoires in COVID-19. About the study: T cells, B-cell-depleted T cells, or PBMCs supplied cDNA or gDNA.

This clone showed up just once. The data were produced by immunoSEQ multiplex PCR, yet TCRdb's version contains in-frame clones alone and is incomplete. There are roughly 200,000 clones in the sample; around 86% occur only once, and roughly 6.7% lies in the top ten. Germline V gene lookup returns CDR1 SGHTA and CDR2 FQGNSA. CDR3 length: 15 amino acids. V lost 5 bases and J lost 3; bases outside the gene matches: 4. Material for sequencing was peripheral blood. J is TRBJ2-3 and V is TRBV7-2; 11 nucleotides align to TRBD1. This TCR came from a man between 40 and 49 years old with acute or convalescent COVID-19. CDR3 DNA sequence: TGTGCCAGCAGCGTGGACAGGGGGCGGACAGATACGCAGTATTTT. Translation gives CASSVDRGRTDTQYF.